Listed here are 16 T cell receptor beta chains from one sample, sequenced in a study of CD4 T cells in relation to SARS-CoV-2 and coronaviruses. Their antigens remain unidentified. Profiled with immunoSEQ multiplex PCR; TCRdb holds only in-frame clones, not every one. The top ten hold over 1.1% of the sample, which has tens of thousands of clones, almost 85% seen once. Material: naive CD4+ T cells from PBMCs, cultured in vitro. Subset reported: naive CD4+ T cells isolated by negative enrichment. The receptors come from an adult with COVID-19.

CDR3 loop: CASSLTSGRSYNEQFF. CDR3 bases: TGTGCCAGCAGCTTGACTAGCGGGAGGTCCTACAATGAGCAGTTCTTC. The V gene is TRBV7-9, the J gene TRBJ2-1, with TRBD2 matching over 13 bases. Germline-derived CDR1 and CDR2 are SEHNR and FQNEAQ (reference sequence). V trimming: 3 bases; J trimming: 1 base; junction bases outside the gene matches: 0. The CDR3 consists of 16 residues.

This clone was counted only a few times. The chain is built from TRBV28 and TRBJ2-3; no reliable D call. V was shortened by 6 bases and J by 6 bases, with 7 bases between the two germline ends. The CDR3 contains 11 residues. Germline assignment: CDR1 MDHEN and CDR2 SYDVKM. The CDR3 region has the DNA TGTGCCAGCAGGCGCTTGGATACGCAGTATTTT. This encodes CASRRLDTQYF.

This rearrangement joins TRBV7-3 to TRBJ1-1, with D uncertain. Looked up from germline, CDR1 is SGHTA and CDR2 is FQGTGA. There are 13 residues in the CDR3. The V and J ends lost 1 base and 5 bases respectively, with 8 bases between them. CDR3: CASSLRRETEAFF. CDR3 nucleotides: TGTGCCAGCAGCTTAAGAAGGGAAACTGAAGCTTTCTTT.

The CDR3 is CASGERPAGGHTGELFF. CDR3 sequence (DNA): TGTGCCTCCGGTGAGAGGCCAGCGGGAGGACACACCGGGGAGCTGTTTTTT. The chain joins TRBV30 to TRBJ2-2; TRBD2 aligns across 9 bases. The V and J ends lost 7 bases and 3 bases, in that order; junction bases with no gene match: 15. Germline CDR1 and CDR2: GTSNPN and SVGIG (reference sequence). The CDR3 has 17 amino acids.

The CDR3 loop is CATSSTGVYEQYF. The CDR3 DNA reads as TGTGCCACCAGCAGTACAGGGGTCTACGAGCAGTACTTC. The V gene is TRBV15, the J gene TRBJ2-7; TRBD1 matches at 7 bases. Germline CDR1 LNHNV, CDR2 YYDKDF (reference sequence). The V segment lost 3 bases and the J segment 3 bases; nucleotides outside the gene matches: 2. The CDR3 runs 13 residues.

V gene TRBV28 combines with J gene TRBJ1-5, with D perhaps matching TRBD1 (5 bases). Germline CDR1 and CDR2: MDHEN and SYDVKM. The CDR3 covers 13 residues. V lost 5 bases to trimming and J lost 7 bases, with 12 bases between them. CDR3 DNA: TGTGCCAGCAGTAGGGGTGCAAGACAGCCCCAGCATTTT. Amino acid sequence: CASSRGARQPQHF.

V is TRBV3-1 (or the pseudogene TRBV3-2) and J is TRBJ2-2, with 8 bases fitting TRBD2. CDR3 length: 16 amino acids. CDR1 and CDR2 (germline): LGHDT, YNNKEL (reference sequence). The junction had 9 bases not matched to a gene; V was cut back by 1 base and J by 8 bases. The CDR3 sequence is CASSQVLLAERGELFF. The CDR3, as DNA: TGTGCCAGCAGCCAAGTCTTACTAGCGGAGCGGGGGGAGCTGTTTTTT.

This chain uses TRBV27 with TRBJ1-3, with a possible D match to TRBD1 (5 bases). Germline V gene sequence: CDR1 MNHEY, CDR2 SMNVEV (reference sequence). Trimming cost V 5 bases and J 3 bases, with 20 bases left between them. The CDR3 runs 17 residues. As DNA, the CDR3 is TGTGCCAGCAGTCGAACCAGTCCCAGGGTTGGTGGAAACACCATATATTTT. Its translation: CASSRTSPRVGGNTIYF.

This clone has only a few counts. The chain couples TRBV3-1 (or the pseudogene TRBV3-2) to TRBJ2-2, with 8 bases matching TRBD1. The CDR3 is 15 residues long. In germline, CDR1 is LGHDT, CDR2 YNNKEL (reference sequence). V trimming: 6 bases; J trimming: 1 base; junction bases outside the gene matches: 4. The chain's CDR3 is CASRRGTGNTGELFF. The CDR3 bases are TGTGCCAGCAGACGAGGGACAGGGAACACCGGGGAGCTGTTTTTT.

V usage is TRBV4-3 and J usage is TRBJ2-1; perhaps TRBD2 as D (6 bases). Trimming removed 1 base at V and 5 bases at J, with 12 bases between. CDR3 length: 15 amino acids. Germline CDR1 LGHNA, CDR2 YSLEER. CDR3: CASSQALGTHNEQFF. CDR3 nucleotide sequence: TGCGCCAGCAGCCAAGCATTAGGGACTCACAATGAGCAGTTCTTC.

V is TRBV7-2 and J is TRBJ2-3; 7 bases map to TRBD2. This CDR3 contains 16 residues. The junction had 15 bases not matched to a gene; V was cut back by 6 bases and J by 6 bases. Germline V lookup: CDR1 SGHTA, CDR2 FQGNSA. The CDR3 here is CASSFPRGRAGDTQYF. CDR3 DNA: TGTGCCAGCAGTTTCCCGAGAGGGAGGGCCGGGGATACGCAGTATTTT.

As regards this clone: The junction differs from germline at one of its ends, possibly a read error. This chain connects TRBV7-7 to TRBJ2-3; 8 bases match TRBD2. This CDR3 has 15 amino acids. Per germline, CDR1 SSHAT and CDR2 FNYEAQ (reference sequence). CDR3 DNA: TGTGCTAGCAGCCTAATTAGCGGGGACACAGATACGCAGTATTTT. This sequence encodes CASSLISGDTDTQYF.

This clone was observed a few times. The chain joins TRBV3-1 (or the pseudogene TRBV3-2) to TRBJ1-1; D not resolved. Germline V gene sequence: CDR1 LGHDT, CDR2 YNNKEL (reference sequence). The V end lost 4 bases, the J end lost 4 bases, and 13 bases lay between the germline ends. The CDR3 sequence is 14 residues long. CDR3 amino acids: CASSPHSETTEAFF. The CDR3 DNA reads as TGTGCCAGCAGCCCGCATAGTGAGACCACTGAAGCTTTCTTT.

The table lists this clone with a few counts. V gene TRBV30 combines with J gene TRBJ1-5; D remains ambiguous. The ends were cut back, 5 bases at V and 1 base at J, with 12 bases in the middle. Germline V gives CDR1 GTSNPN, CDR2 SVGIG (reference sequence). The CDR3 covers 14 residues. The DNA for the CDR3 is TGTGCCTGGGCACCCGGACGGAGCAATCAGCCCCAGCATTTT. Protein sequence: CAWAPGRSNQPQHF.

The rearrangement joins TRBV20-1 to TRBJ2-1; no clear D. Germline CDR1 and CDR2: DFQATT and SNEGSKA (reference sequence). CDR3 size: 10 residues. V lost 3 bases, J lost 6 bases, and 3 bases lay in between. The chain's CDR3 is CSASSNEQFF. The CDR3, as DNA: TGCAGTGCTAGCAGCAATGAGCAGTTCTTC.

V usage is TRBV28 and J usage is TRBJ2-7, with 14 bases fitting TRBD2. This CDR3 region has 16 residues. V gave up 1 base and J gave up 3 bases; unmatched junction bases: 2. The germline V gene encodes CDR1 MDHEN and CDR2 SYDVKM. The CDR3 coding sequence is TGTGCCAGCAGTTTATCGGGACTAGCGGGAGACTACGAGCAGTACTTC. It yields the protein CASSLSGLAGDYEQYF.